The T cell receptor (beta chain) described here comes from a study of cytomegalovirus exposure and HLA in healthy donors (dated by TCRdb to 2016 to 2017). With regard to the full study: A later analysis indicated that the 110 or so validation repertoires were generated on the platform also employed for the approximately 670 repertoires of the first cohort. A separate validation cohort of about 110 different subjects was used in addition to the 666-subject first cohort. High-throughput TCR immunosequencing, statistical association of individual TCRs with disease status, and machine learning were combined to predict cytomegalovirus infection status. The study aimed to test whether cataloging public T cell receptors could reveal signatures of past pathogen exposure.

What the work shows at the level of the full study, not this receptor alone: The validation cohort had no HLA typing available for a later analysis, so co-occurrence within that cohort was assessed over all 120 or so repertoires. The classifier was reported to diagnose cytomegalovirus status with high specificity and sensitivity in both the original and validation cohorts. While some public TCRs were present in many individuals, most TCR sequences turned up only very rarely across donors. In vitro tests confirmed that a few of the cytomegalovirus-associated TCR beta chains recognize cytomegalovirus antigens. The study gave a list of around 170 TCR beta chains associated with cytomegalovirus. A later analysis found that TCRs clustered in the first cohort also tended to co-occur in the 95 to 150 validation repertoires, with 90% to 95% of cluster scores above 0. It was suggested by the authors that the approach could potentially be generalized to other disease states and immunological phenotypes.

Points on this clone: Its antigen is not yet known. Base quality data are lacking; no much larger clone is found one base away.

Library method: the immunoSEQ multiplex PCR assay. The study's own analysis went as follows. A statistical classification framework was built to diagnose cytomegalovirus status from the catalog of TCR beta chain sequences. TCRdb carries this immuneACCESS record with in-frame sequences only. Its versions omit some clonotypes, under half of them owing to an unresolved V gene in the studies checked, with the rest unexplained. The V and J calls and the clone size are those of that table, but D and trimming were determined from the DNA. The sample includes about 220,000 clones, with around 88% observed a single time. The top ten constitute around 3% of the sample. From a lookup of the germline V gene, CDR1 and CDR2 are SQVTM and ANQGSEA. V loses 7 bases, J loses 2 bases, and the germline ends lie 21 bases apart. The CDR3 has 15 amino acids, counting the end cysteine and phenylalanine. The entry retains the CDR3 DNA only, 45 bases that are in frame from base 1.

Separate from the roughly 630-subject first cohort, the validation cohort of about 110 subjects was the group to which the donors belonged. The chain is encoded by TRBV29-1 joined to TRBJ2-7, with TRBD2 as a weak D call on 6 bases. The sequenced material came from PBMCs. The sequence came from a woman in her late teens or twenties in good health and CMV-seronegative. The CDR3 has the sequence CSARAGSGLTYEQYF. The DNA sequence is TGCAGCGCTAGGGCCGGGTCGGGACTTACCTACGAGCAGTACTTC.